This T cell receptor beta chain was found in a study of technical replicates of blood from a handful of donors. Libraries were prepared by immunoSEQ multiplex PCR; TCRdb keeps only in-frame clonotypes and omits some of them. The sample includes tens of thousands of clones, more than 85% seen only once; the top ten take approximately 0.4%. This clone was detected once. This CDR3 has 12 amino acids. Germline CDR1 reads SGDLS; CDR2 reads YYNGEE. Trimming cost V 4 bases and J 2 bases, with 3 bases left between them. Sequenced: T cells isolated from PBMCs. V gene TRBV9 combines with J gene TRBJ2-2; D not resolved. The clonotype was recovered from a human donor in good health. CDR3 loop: CASSPNTGELFF. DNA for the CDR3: TGTGCCAGCAGCCCTAACACCGGGGAGCTGTTTTTT.